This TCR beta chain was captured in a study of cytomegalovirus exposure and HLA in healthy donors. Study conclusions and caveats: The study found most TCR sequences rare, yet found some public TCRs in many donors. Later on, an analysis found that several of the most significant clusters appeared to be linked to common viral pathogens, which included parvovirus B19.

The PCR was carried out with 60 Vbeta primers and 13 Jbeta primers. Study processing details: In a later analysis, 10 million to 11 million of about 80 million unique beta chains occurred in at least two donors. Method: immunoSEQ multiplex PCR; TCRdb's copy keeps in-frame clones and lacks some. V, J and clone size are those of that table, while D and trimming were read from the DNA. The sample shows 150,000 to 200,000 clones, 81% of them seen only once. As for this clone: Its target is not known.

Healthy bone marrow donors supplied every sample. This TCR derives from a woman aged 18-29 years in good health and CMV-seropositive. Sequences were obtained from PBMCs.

The CDR3 DNA reads as TGTGCCAGCAGCAAGGGGTATAGCAATCAGCCCCAGCATTTT. It codes for CASSKGYSNQPQHF. The rearrangement links TRBV28 to TRBJ1-5; maybe TRBD1 (5 bases). Germline CDR1 MDHEN, CDR2 SYDVKM. V lost 6 bases and J 0 bases, leaving 9 bases between the germline ends. The CDR3 runs to 14 residues. The variable domain in full, completed from reference TRBV28 and TRBJ1-5, reads DVKVTQSSRYLVKRTGEKVFLECVQDMDHENMFWYRQDPGLGLRLIYFSYDVKMKEKGDIPEGYSVSREKKERFSLILESASTNQTSMYLCASSKGYSNQPQHFGDGTRLSIL.